This entry lists 27 T cell receptor beta chains sequenced from one sample in a study of T cell responses to AZD1222 COVID-19 vaccine. The method was immunoSEQ multiplex PCR; TCRdb's version includes in-frame clones alone and lacks a portion of them. This sample has 210,000 or so clones; roughly 91% occur once, and the top ten carry 1%. The source material was peripheral blood, sampled on day 0 of MenACWY control vaccination. These receptors came from an adult in good health.

Concerning this clone itself: Within the sample, other DNA sequences also encode this same CDR3. The J gene is TRBJ1-4, the V gene TRBV5-1, with 10 bases that match TRBD1. Germline values: CDR1 SGHRS, CDR2 YFSETQ. This CDR3 comprises 14 residues. V lost 5 bases to trimming and J lost 6 bases; unmatched junction nucleotides: 4. This CDR3 reads CASSSGTGDEKLFF. CDR3 DNA: TGCGCCAGCAGTTCCGGGACAGGGGATGAAAAACTGTTTTTT.

Only one count was recorded for this clone. The CDR3 loop is CASSPGQGDNSPLHF. CDR3 coding DNA: TGTGCCAGCAGCCCCGGACAGGGTGACAATTCACCCCTCCACTTT. The chain combines TRBV9 with TRBJ1-6; TRBD1 matches 8 bases. V shed 4 bases and J 7 bases; nucleotides not matched to a gene: 7. In germline, CDR1 is SGDLS, CDR2 YYNGEE. This CDR3 comprises 15 residues. Full variable domain (remainder filled in from reference TRBV9 and TRBJ1-6): DSGVTQTPKHLITATGQRVTLRCSPRSGDLSVYWYQQSLDQGLQFLIQYYNGEERAKGNILERFSAQQFPDLHSELNLSSLELGDSALYFCASSPGQGDNSPLHFGNGTRLTVT.

This clone was detected only once. The chain is built from TRBV19 and TRBJ1-1; D is unresolved. The germline CDR1 and CDR2 sequences are LNHDA and SQIVND (reference sequence). This CDR3 has 15 amino acids. V lost 5 bases and J lost 1, with 14 bases in between. This CDR3 is CASSLTVPTNTEAFF. The DNA for the CDR3 is TGTGCCAGTAGTTTGACGGTTCCGACGAACACTGAAGCTTTCTTT.

The rearrangement uses TRBV6-2 or TRBV6-3 and TRBJ1-2; no clear D. Trimming took off 4 bases at V and 2 bases at J, with 14 bases between the two ends. Germline lookup yields CDR1 MNHEY and CDR2 SVGEGT. The CDR3 covers 15 residues. Here the CDR3 reads CASSWWQGLNYGYTF. For the CDR3, the DNA is TGTGCCAGCAGTTGGTGGCAAGGTCTCAACTATGGCTACACCTTC.

The rearrangement joins TRBV7-2 to TRBJ1-5; maybe TRBD1 (5 bases). V lost 6 bases to trimming and J lost 6 bases, with 15 bases between them. This CDR3 is 14 amino acids long. Looked up from germline, CDR1 is SGHTA and CDR2 is FQGNSA. The CDR3 DNA is TGTGCCAGCAGTTCCAGGGAGATTGGTCAGCCCCAGCATTTT. This sequence encodes CASSSREIGQPQHF.

Of note for this clone: The identical CDR3 is also encoded by other nucleotide sequences in the sample. This sequence joins TRBV5-1 and TRBJ1-4; possible D gene TRBD1, 5 bases. V was cut by 4 bases and J by 0 bases, with 10 bases left in between. Germline V gene lookup returns CDR1 SGHRS and CDR2 YFSETQ. This CDR3 has 15 residues. The CDR3 DNA reads TGCGCCAGCAGCCTGGGGACTGCAACTAATGAAAAACTGTTTTTT. It translates to CASSLGTATNEKLFF.

This clone has only a few counts. V gene TRBV2 combines with J gene TRBJ1-2; D not resolved. V lost 6 bases and J lost 1, with 9 bases in between. This CDR3 contains 13 residues. Germline V gene lookup returns CDR1 SNHLY and CDR2 FYNNEI. The CDR3 sequence: CASSRPINYGYTF. The CDR3 DNA sequence: TGTGCCAGCAGCCGACCTATTAACTATGGCTACACCTTC.

The genes are TRBV30 and TRBJ1-6; D may be TRBD1 (5 bases). The CDR3 has 17 amino acids. The V and J ends lost 0 bases and 10 bases respectively, with 22 bases between them. CDR1 and CDR2 (germline): GTSNPN, SVGIG (reference sequence). For the CDR3, the DNA is TGTGCCTGGAGTGTATCGGGCTGGTCCTCCGGGGGGTCACCCCTCCACTTT. Protein: CAWSVSGWSSGGSPLHF.

This chain joins TRBV5-1 and TRBJ2-1; D remains unclear. V lost 4 bases and J 4 bases, leaving 12 bases between the germline ends. The CDR3 spans 14 residues. Germline V gene data show CDR1 as SGHRS and CDR2 as YFSETQ. The CDR3 region has the DNA TGCGCCAGCAGCCCCACGCCCCCTTACAATGAGCAGTTCTTC. This codes for CASSPTPPYNEQFF.

The chain joins TRBV6-5 to TRBJ2-7; 10 nucleotides match TRBD2. After removal of 6 bases from V and 0 bases from J, the junction contained 5 bases not matched to a gene. Per the germline V gene, CDR1 is MNHEY and CDR2 is SVGAGI. The CDR3 covers 15 residues. CDR3 coding DNA: TGTGCCAGCAGACCGGGACTAGCGTTCTCCTACGAGCAGTACTTC. Protein sequence: CASRPGLAFSYEQYF.

This clone has only a few counts. The CDR3 DNA follows: TGTGCCACCAGCATCCCAGGACGGAGGAATGAAAAACTGTTTTTT. Residues: CATSIPGRRNEKLFF. The gene calls are TRBV15 and TRBJ1-4; unclear D gene. Germline CDR1 and CDR2: LNHNV and YYDKDF (reference sequence). The CDR3 contains 15 residues. V lost 4 bases and J lost 5, with 14 bases in between.

The genes are TRBV14 and TRBJ1-1; D ambiguous. Germline CDR1 is SGHDN and CDR2 is FVKESK. Trimming took off 4 bases at V and 1 base at J, with 7 bases between the two ends. The CDR3 length is 13 residues. The CDR3 is CASSPTWNTEAFF. CDR3 nucleotide sequence: TGTGCCAGCAGCCCGACGTGGAACACTGAAGCTTTCTTT.

The rearrangement links TRBV7-6 to TRBJ1-1; no definite D call. Germline V gene sequence: CDR1 SGHVS, CDR2 FNYEAQ. The CDR3 sequence is 14 residues long. The V end was cut by 6 bases, the J end by 1 base, with 12 bases between. The chain's CDR3 is CASRQGTANTEAFF. The CDR3 DNA reads TGTGCCAGCAGACAAGGTACAGCGAACACTGAAGCTTTCTTT. Full variable domain (outside the CDR3, taken from reference TRBV7-6 and TRBJ1-1): GAGVSQSPRYKVTKRGQDVALRCDPISGHVSLYWYRQALGQGPEFLTYFNYEAQQDKSGLPNDRFSAERPEGSISTLTIQRTEQRDSAMYRCASRQGTANTEAFFGQGTRLTVV.

The chain links TRBV7-2 to TRBJ1-4; D may be TRBD1 (5 bases). The CDR3 has 14 amino acids. The V gene's germline CDR1 is SGHTA and CDR2 FQGNSA. V gave up 6 bases and J gave up 8 bases, with 16 bases separating them. CDR3 in amino acids: CASRTGTIGEKLFF. DNA of the CDR3: TGTGCCAGCAGAACCGGGACCATAGGGGAAAAACTGTTTTTT.

The CDR3 region is CASGGGFIEQFF. The CDR3 region has the DNA TGTGCCAGCGGTGGGGGGTTTATTGAGCAGTTCTTC. The chain joins TRBV19 to TRBJ2-1; a weak D match, TRBD2 (6 bases). V lost 9 bases, J lost 9 bases, and 15 bases lay in between. CDR3 length equals 12 residues. Per the germline V gene, CDR1 is LNHDA and CDR2 is SQIVND (reference sequence).

This chain joins TRBV9 and TRBJ2-1; 16 bases line up with TRBD2. With 3 bases clipped from V and 7 bases from J, the junction kept 4 bases outside the gene matches. Germline loops: CDR1 SGDLS, CDR2 YYNGEE. This CDR3 is 16 amino acids long. CDR3 in DNA: TGTGCCAGCAGCGAGGGGACTAGCGGGGGGGCGAATGAGCAGTTCTTC. This sequence encodes CASSEGTSGGANEQFF.

The chain carries TRBV6-5 and TRBJ2-4; 7 nucleotides match TRBD1. Germline trimming cut 5 bases from V and 6 bases from J; bases unmatched to any gene: 4. CDR3 length equals 13 residues. Germline values: CDR1 MNHEY, CDR2 SVGAGI. Here the CDR3 reads CASSRDSLNIQYF. Here the CDR3 DNA reads TGTGCCAGCAGTAGGGACAGCTTAAACATTCAGTACTTC.

This chain connects TRBV28 to TRBJ1-5; tentative D call: TRBD1 (6 bases). The CDR3 totals 16 residues. Trimming cost V 2 bases and J 1 base, with 12 bases left between them. Germline CDR1 and CDR2: MDHEN and SYDVKM. CDR3 region: CASSLHMGASNQPQHF. CDR3 DNA sequence: TGTGCCAGCAGTTTACATATGGGGGCCAGCAATCAGCCCCAGCATTTT.

The chain combines TRBV28 with TRBJ2-7, with a tentative D call TRBD1 (5 bases). Germline lookup yields CDR1 MDHEN and CDR2 SYDVKM. This CDR3 is 12 amino acids long. Trimming pared 4 bases from V and 9 bases from J, leaving 13 bases between. The CDR3 protein is CASSSQGRGQYF. In nucleotides, the CDR3 is TGTGCCAGCAGTTCTCAGGGTAGGGGGCAGTACTTC.

The rearrangement links TRBV5-1 to TRBJ2-3; 11 bases match TRBD2. Germline lookup yields CDR1 SGHRS and CDR2 YFSETQ. This CDR3 region has 16 residues. With 0 bases clipped from V and 2 bases from J, the junction kept 2 bases outside the gene matches. Written as DNA, the CDR3 is TGCGCCAGCAGCTTGGGTAGCGGGGGGGCCACAGATACGCAGTATTTT. Translating gives CASSLGSGGATDTQYF.

The J gene is TRBJ2-7, the V gene TRBV18; 8 nucleotides agree with TRBD1. The CDR3 is made up of 14 amino acids. J lost 3 bases, V lost 5 bases, and 6 bases had no gene match. CDR1 KGHSH and CDR2 LQKENI come from the germline V gene. For the CDR3, the DNA is TGTGCCAGCTCATCAGGACAGGGTGGCTACGAGCAGTACTTC. Protein product: CASSSGQGGYEQYF.

This clone was observed a single time. The chain joins TRBV27 to TRBJ1-6; 10 nucleotides line up with TRBD1. The CDR3 is made up of 14 amino acids. The V segment lost 7 bases and the J segment 8 bases; nucleotides outside the gene matches: 5. Germline CDR1 reads MNHEY; CDR2 reads SMNVEV (reference sequence). This CDR3 is CASKPGTGDSPLHF. The DNA of the CDR3 is TGTGCCAGCAAACCCGGGACAGGGGATTCACCCCTCCACTTT.

The J gene is TRBJ1-5, the V gene TRBV19; D might be TRBD1 (5 bases). The germline V gene has CDR1 LNHDA and CDR2 SQIVND (reference sequence). The length of the CDR3 is 14 residues. V lost 10 bases to trimming and J lost 4 bases, with 17 bases between them. CDR3 nucleotides: TGTGCCACTACTTCTCACGGGACGAATCAGCCCCAGCATTTT. Its protein is CATTSHGTNQPQHF.

The rearrangement joins TRBV28 to TRBJ2-4, with 10 bases aligning to TRBD1. Germline V lookup: CDR1 MDHEN, CDR2 SYDVKM. Trimming cost V 6 bases and J 10 bases; bases outside gene matches: 9. This CDR3 contains 14 residues. CDR3 sequence reads: CASSPGTGAPIQYF. CDR3 coding DNA: TGTGCCAGCAGCCCTGGGACAGGGGCCCCTATTCAGTACTTC.

The chain carries TRBV5-5 and TRBJ1-2, with TRBD1 matching 7 bases. The CDR3 has 13 residues. Looked up from germline, CDR1 is SGHKS and CDR2 is YYEKEE (reference sequence). Losses at the gene ends were 5 bases for V and 4 bases for J; bases not matched to a gene: 5. The CDR3 DNA reads as TGTGCCAGCAGTACAGGGGACTCCTATGGCTACACCTTC. Residues: CASSTGDSYGYTF. Full variable domain (remainder filled in from reference TRBV5-5 and TRBJ1-2): DAGVTQSPTHLIKTRGQQVTLRCSPISGHKSVSWYQQVLGQGPQFIFQYYEKEERGRGNFPDRFSARQFPNYSSELNVNALLLGDSALYLCASSTGDSYGYTFGSGTRLTVV.

Concerning this clone itself: This same CDR3 is encoded by further DNA sequences in the sample. This rearrangement joins TRBV2 to TRBJ1-5; no definite D call. The CDR3 totals 12 residues. Germline V gene lookup returns CDR1 SNHLY and CDR2 FYNNEI. V was clipped by 6 bases and J by 1 base, with 4 bases between them. The CDR3 DNA reads as TGTGCCAGCAGGGACAGCAATCAGCCCCAGCATTTT. Translating gives CASRDSNQPQHF.

The chain joins TRBV7-2 to TRBJ2-5; D is possibly TRBD1 (5 bases). Germline assignment: CDR1 SGHTA and CDR2 FQGNSA. Trimming stripped 7 bases from V and 5 bases from J, with 14 bases between. This CDR3 is 13 amino acids long. The CDR3 loop is CASTIGARETQYF. CDR3 DNA sequence: TGTGCCAGCACCATAGGGGCACGGGAGACCCAGTACTTC. Filled out from reference TRBV7-2 and TRBJ2-5, the complete variable domain reads GAGVSQSPSNKVTEKGKDVELRCDPISGHTALYWYRQSLGQGLEFLIYFQGNSAPDKSGLPSDRFSAERTGGSVSTLTIQRTQQEDSAVYLCASTIGARETQYFGPGTRLLVL.